The rows below give T cell receptor beta chains drawn from one sample of a study of cytomegalovirus exposure and HLA in healthy donors. The table came from immunoSEQ multiplex PCR; TCRdb's copy has only in-frame clones and leaves some out. The table for this sample gives fewer than 250,000 clones. Input material: PBMCs. These receptors originate from a woman aged 30 to 39 in good health and CMV-seropositive. Both conserved end residues are part of each CDR3. A D gene is named only where the DNA matches it firmly.

v_gene	j_gene	d_gene	CDR3nt	CDR3aa
TRBV6-5	TRBJ1-2	-	TGTGCCAGCAGTTACAGCTATACTAACTATGGCTACACCTTC	CASSYSYTNYGYTF
TRBV7-2	TRBJ1-1	TRBD1	TGTGCCAGCAGCCAAGACAGGGCTAACGTGGGTTTCTTT	CASSQDRANVGFF
TRBV9	TRBJ1-2	TRBD1	TGTGCCAGCAGCCGGGAATTGGACAGGATGAATGGCTACACCTTC	CASSRELDRMNGYTF
TRBV11-2	TRBJ1-1	-	TGTGCCAGCAACGCATGGAGTGCCACTGAAGCTTTCTTT	CASNAWSATEAFF
TRBV5-8	TRBJ1-5	TRBD1	TGTGCCAGCAGCTTGGTATCGGGACAGGGTCGCCAGCCCCAGCATTTT	CASSLVSGQGRQPQHF
TRBV10-1	TRBJ2-7	-	TGCGCCAGCAGCGCACGGGGGGTGAGTCGGACAGGGAGTTCCGACGAGCAGTACTTC	CASSARGVSRTGSSDEQYF
TRBV11-2	TRBJ2-2	TRBD1	TGTGCCAGCAGCTTAGATAGCGGCAGGGGGCAGCACGGGGAGCTGTTTTTT	CASSLDSGRGQHGELFF
TRBV27	TRBJ2-1	-	TGTGCCAGCAGTTTCGCGCAGGGTTTTAATGAGCAGTTCTTC	CASSFAQGFNEQFF
TRBV27	TRBJ1-5	-	TGTGCCAGCAGTACAAACGGGTTGGTTCAGCCCCAGCATTTT	CASSTNGLVQPQHF
TRBV5-6	TRBJ1-1	-	TGTGCCAGCCGGGGGACTCGGAACACTGAAGCTTTCTTT	CASRGTRNTEAFF
TRBV7-2	TRBJ1-3	-	TGTGCCAGCAGCTCTGACAGTCGCTCTGGAAACACCATATATTTT	CASSSDSRSGNTIYF
TRBV12-1	TRBJ2-1	-	TGTGCCAGCAACCAGACAGGGAAATCCTTCTCCTACAATGAGCAGTTCTTC	CASNQTGKSFSYNEQFF
TRBV7-2	TRBJ2-2	TRBD2	TGTGCCAGCAGCCTGGTCGGGACTAGCGGAGGGACGGGGGAGCTGTTTTTT	CASSLVGTSGGTGELFF
TRBV11-2	TRBJ1-1	TRBD1	TGTGCCAGCAGCCCGCAGACAGGGACCCCGAGAAGCACTGAAGCTTTCTTT	CASSPQTGTPRSTEAFF
TRBV6-5	TRBJ2-7	TRBD2	TGTGCCAGCAGTTATTCGATAGCGGGGGAAACCTACGAGCAGTACTTC	CASSYSIAGETYEQYF
TRBV11-2	TRBJ1-1	TRBD1	TGTGCCAGCAGCTTAGAGACAGGGTGGTATACTGAAGCTTTCTTT	CASSLETGWYTEAFF
TRBV7-7	TRBJ2-5	TRBD2	TGTGCCAGCAGCTTTCGGGTATTGGCTAGCGGGACAAAAGAGACCCAGTACTTC	CASSFRVLASGTKETQYF
TRBV6-1	TRBJ1-5	-	TGTGCCAGCAGCCCGGATAGCACTCAGCCCCAGCATTTT	CASSPDSTQPQHF
TRBV10-3	TRBJ1-3	TRBD1	TGTGCCACCCACCAGGGGGCTGGTGGAAACACCATATATTTT	CATHQGAGGNTIYF
TRBV4-3	TRBJ1-2	TRBD1	TGCGCCAGCAGCCAAGCAACAGGGGACAGCTATGGCTACACCTTC	CASSQATGDSYGYTF
TRBV14	TRBJ2-3	-	TGTGCCAGCAGCCAGGGGGGAAGGGCGCAGTATTTT	CASSQGGRAQYF
TRBV9	TRBJ2-7	TRBD1	TGTGCCAGCAGTACGACAGGGGACCCCTACGAGCAGTACTTC	CASSTTGDPYEQYF
TRBV27	TRBJ2-7	TRBD2	TGTGCCAGCAGTTTAAGCGGGAACTCCTACGAGCAGTACTTC	CASSLSGNSYEQYF
TRBV5-8	TRBJ2-3	TRBD1	TGTGCCAGCAGCCCATACAGGGGTCTCGCAGATACGCAGTATTTT	CASSPYRGLADTQYF
TRBV19	TRBJ2-7	-	TGTGCCAGTAGTCTTAGCGCGGGACGGGGGTACGAGCAGTACTTC	CASSLSAGRGYEQYF
TRBV2	TRBJ1-3	-	TGTGCCAGCAGTGCAGGCTCCGGAAACACCATATATTTT	CASSAGSGNTIYF
TRBV29-1	TRBJ1-1	-	TGCAGCGTTGCTGAACAGGGGAACACTGAAGCTTTCTTT	CSVAEQGNTEAFF
TRBV4-3	TRBJ1-3	TRBD1	TGCGCCAGCGGCCACCGGGACAGGGGGACGGGCACCATATATTTT	CASGHRDRGTGTIYF
TRBV28	TRBJ1-1	-	TGTGCCAGCAGATTAGAGACAGCGAACACTGAAGCTTTCTTT	CASRLETANTEAFF
TRBV6-6	TRBJ2-3	TRBD1	TGTGCCAGCAGTAGTCCGGGACAGGGGAGGAGAGATACGCAGTATTTT	CASSSPGQGRRDTQYF
TRBV2	TRBJ1-1	-	TGTGCCAGCAGTGACTCACTCCTGAACACTGAAGCTTTCTTT	CASSDSLLNTEAFF
TRBV7-2	TRBJ2-3	-	TGTGCCAGCAGCTTAGCATTAATTAGCACAGATACGCAGTATTTT	CASSLALISTDTQYF
TRBV7-9	TRBJ1-2	TRBD1	TGTGCCAGCAGCTTCGTCGGACAGGAGAGTGGCTACACCTTC	CASSFVGQESGYTF
TRBV29-1	TRBJ2-7	-	TGCAGCGTTGACACGGGTAGGTGCGCCTACGAGCAGTACTTC	CSVDTGRCAYEQYF
TRBV7-6	TRBJ1-5	-	TGTGCCAGCAGCTTACAGGGTGGACAGCCCCAGCATTTT	CASSLQGGQPQHF
TRBV15	TRBJ2-1	-	TGTGCCACCAGCAGAGATCGCGGGACAGCTAATGAGCAGTTCTTC	CATSRDRGTANEQFF
TRBV13	TRBJ2-2	-	TGTGCCAGCAGCTTAGGCCGTTTAAACACCGGGGAGCTGTTTTTT	CASSLGRLNTGELFF
TRBV19	TRBJ2-1	TRBD1	TGTGCCAGTAGTATCCGCGTCGCTCAGGGGGATCAGAATGAGCAGTTCTTC	CASSIRVAQGDQNEQFF
TRBV6-6	TRBJ2-1	TRBD2	TGTGCCAGCAGCACCAGCGATACTAGCGAGAAGCAGTTCTTC	CASSTSDTSEKQFF
TRBV5-1	TRBJ1-1	-	TGCGCCAGCAGCTTGTCGGCGGAAACTGAAGCTTTCTTT	CASSLSAETEAFF
TRBV7-9	TRBJ2-6	-	TGTGCCAGCAGCTTAGATCGGAGTTGGGGGGCCAACGTCCTGACTTTC	CASSLDRSWGANVLTF
TRBV2	TRBJ1-5	TRBD1	TGTGCCAGCAGAGACAGGGGTCAGCCCCAGCATTTT	CASRDRGQPQHF